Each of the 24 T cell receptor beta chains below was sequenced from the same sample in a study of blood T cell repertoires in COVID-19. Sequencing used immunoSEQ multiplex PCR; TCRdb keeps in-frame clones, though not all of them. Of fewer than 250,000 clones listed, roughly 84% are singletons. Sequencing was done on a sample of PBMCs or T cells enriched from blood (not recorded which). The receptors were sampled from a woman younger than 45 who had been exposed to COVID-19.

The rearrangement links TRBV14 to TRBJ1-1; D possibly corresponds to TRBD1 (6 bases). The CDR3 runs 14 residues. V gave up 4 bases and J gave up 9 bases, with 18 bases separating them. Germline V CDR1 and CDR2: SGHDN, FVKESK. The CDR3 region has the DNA TGTGCCAGCAGCCCGAGACAGGCCGGGGAGAAAGCTTTCTTT. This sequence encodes CASSPRQAGEKAFF.

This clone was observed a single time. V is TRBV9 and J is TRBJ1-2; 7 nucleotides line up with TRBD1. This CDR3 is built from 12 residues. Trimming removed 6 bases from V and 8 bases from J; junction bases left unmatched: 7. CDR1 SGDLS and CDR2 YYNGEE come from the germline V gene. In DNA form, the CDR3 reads TGTGCCAGCACCCGTCGAGGGGGCGGCTACACCTTC. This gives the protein CASTRRGGGYTF.

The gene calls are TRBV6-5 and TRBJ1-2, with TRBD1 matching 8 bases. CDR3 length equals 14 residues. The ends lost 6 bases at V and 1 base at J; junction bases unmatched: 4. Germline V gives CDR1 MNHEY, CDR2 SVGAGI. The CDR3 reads CASRRDRFNYGYTF. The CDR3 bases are TGTGCCAGCAGGAGGGACAGGTTTAACTATGGCTACACCTTC.

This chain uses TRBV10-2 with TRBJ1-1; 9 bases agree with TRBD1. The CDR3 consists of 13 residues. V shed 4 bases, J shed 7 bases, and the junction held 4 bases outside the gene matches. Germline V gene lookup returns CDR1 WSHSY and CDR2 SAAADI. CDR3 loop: CASSATGGYEAFF. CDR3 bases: TGCGCCAGCAGTGCTACAGGGGGCTATGAAGCTTTCTTT.

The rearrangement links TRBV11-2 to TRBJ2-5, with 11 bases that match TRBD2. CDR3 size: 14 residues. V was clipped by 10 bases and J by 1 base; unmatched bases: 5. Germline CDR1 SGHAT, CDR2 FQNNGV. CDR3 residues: CATSLAGAQETQYF. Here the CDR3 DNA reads TGTGCCACCTCACTAGCGGGGGCCCAAGAGACCCAGTACTTC.

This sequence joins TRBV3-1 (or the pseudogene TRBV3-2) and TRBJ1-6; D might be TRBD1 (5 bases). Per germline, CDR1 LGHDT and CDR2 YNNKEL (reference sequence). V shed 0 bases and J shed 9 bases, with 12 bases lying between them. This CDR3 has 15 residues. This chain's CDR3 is CASSQELGLSSPLHF. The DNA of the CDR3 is TGTGCCAGCAGCCAAGAGCTGGGGCTGAGTTCACCCCTCCACTTT.

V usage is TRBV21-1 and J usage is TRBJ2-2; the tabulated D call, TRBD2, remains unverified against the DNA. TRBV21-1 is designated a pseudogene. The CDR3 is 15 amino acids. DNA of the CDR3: TGTGCCAGCATCCTTCCCAACTCGAACACCGGGGAGCTGTTTTTT. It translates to CASILPNSNTGELFF.

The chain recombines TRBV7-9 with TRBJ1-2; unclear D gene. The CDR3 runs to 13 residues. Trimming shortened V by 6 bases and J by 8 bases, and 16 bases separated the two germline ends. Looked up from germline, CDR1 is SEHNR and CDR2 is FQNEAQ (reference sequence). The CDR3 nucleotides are TGTGCCAGCAGTCGAACAGATTATCGGGGCTACACCTTC. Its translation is CASSRTDYRGYTF.

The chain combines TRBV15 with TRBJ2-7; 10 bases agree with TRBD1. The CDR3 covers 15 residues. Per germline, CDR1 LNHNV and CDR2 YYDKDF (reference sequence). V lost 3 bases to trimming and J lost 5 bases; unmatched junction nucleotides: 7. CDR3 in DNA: TGTGCCACCAGCAGGACCGGGACAGGGGCTAACGAGCAGTACTTC. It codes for CATSRTGTGANEQYF.

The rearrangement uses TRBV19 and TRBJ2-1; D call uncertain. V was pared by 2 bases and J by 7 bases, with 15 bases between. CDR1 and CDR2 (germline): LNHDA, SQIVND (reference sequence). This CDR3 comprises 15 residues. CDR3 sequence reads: CASSIPNPTVNEQFF. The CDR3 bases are TGTGCCAGTAGTATACCGAACCCGACTGTAAATGAGCAGTTCTTC.

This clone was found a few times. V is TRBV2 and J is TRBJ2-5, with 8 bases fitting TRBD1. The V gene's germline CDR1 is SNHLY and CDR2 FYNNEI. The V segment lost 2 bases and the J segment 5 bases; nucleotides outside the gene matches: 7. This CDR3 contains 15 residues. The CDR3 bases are TGTGCCAGCAGTGAACAGGGCAGGGGGCGGGAGACCCAGTACTTC. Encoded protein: CASSEQGRGRETQYF.

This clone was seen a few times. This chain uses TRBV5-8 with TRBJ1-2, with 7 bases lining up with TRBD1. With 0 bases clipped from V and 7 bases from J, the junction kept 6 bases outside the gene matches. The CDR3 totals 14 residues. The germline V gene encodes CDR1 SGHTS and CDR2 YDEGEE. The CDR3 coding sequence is TGTGCCAGCAGCTTGGATCGACAGGGAGGTGGCTACACCTTC. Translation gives CASSLDRQGGGYTF.

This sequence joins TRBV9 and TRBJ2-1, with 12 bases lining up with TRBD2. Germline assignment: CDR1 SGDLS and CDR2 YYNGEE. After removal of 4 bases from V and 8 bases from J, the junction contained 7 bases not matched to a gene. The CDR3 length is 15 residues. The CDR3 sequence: CASSPGTSGYDEQFF. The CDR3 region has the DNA TGTGCCAGCAGCCCAGGGACTAGCGGGTATGATGAGCAGTTCTTC.

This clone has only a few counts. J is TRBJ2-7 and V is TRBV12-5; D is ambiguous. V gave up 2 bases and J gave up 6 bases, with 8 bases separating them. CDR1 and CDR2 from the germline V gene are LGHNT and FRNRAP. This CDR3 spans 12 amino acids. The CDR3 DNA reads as TGTGCTAGTGGTTTGTTTAGCTCCGAGCAGTACTTC. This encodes CASGLFSSEQYF. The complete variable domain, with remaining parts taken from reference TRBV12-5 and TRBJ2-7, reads DARVTQTPRHKVTEMGQEVTMRCQPILGHNTVFWYRQTMMQGLELLAYFRNRAPLDDSGMPKDRFSAEMPDATLATLKIQPSEPRDSAVYFCASGLFSSEQYFGPGTRLTVT.

In nucleotides, the CDR3 is TGCGCCAGCAGCCAAGGGTTTAGAGGAGGAAACACCATATATTTT. Its translation is CASSQGFRGGNTIYF. The V call is TRBV4-3, the J call TRBJ1-3; D gene unclear. The ends were cut back, 1 base at V and 4 bases at J, with 11 bases in the middle. CDR3 size: 15 residues. The germline V gene has CDR1 LGHNA and CDR2 YSLEER.

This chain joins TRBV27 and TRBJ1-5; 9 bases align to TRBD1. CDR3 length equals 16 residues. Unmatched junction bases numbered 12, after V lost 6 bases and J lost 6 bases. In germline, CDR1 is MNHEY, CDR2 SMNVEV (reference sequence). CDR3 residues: CASSTIQGASGQPQHF. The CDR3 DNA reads TGTGCCAGCAGCACAATACAGGGGGCCTCTGGTCAGCCCCAGCATTTT.

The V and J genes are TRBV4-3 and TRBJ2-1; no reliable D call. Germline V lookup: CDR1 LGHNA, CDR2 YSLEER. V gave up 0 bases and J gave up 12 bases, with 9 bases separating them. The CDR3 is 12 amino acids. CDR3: CASSQDGLGQFF. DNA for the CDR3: TGCGCCAGCAGCCAAGACGGGTTGGGGCAGTTCTTC.

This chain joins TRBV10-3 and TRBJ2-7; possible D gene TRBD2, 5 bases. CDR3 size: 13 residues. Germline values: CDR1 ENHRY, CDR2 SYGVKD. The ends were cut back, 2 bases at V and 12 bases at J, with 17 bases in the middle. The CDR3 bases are TGTGCCATCAGTGAGGGACTTCCAGAACCCCCGTACTTC. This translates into CAISEGLPEPPYF.

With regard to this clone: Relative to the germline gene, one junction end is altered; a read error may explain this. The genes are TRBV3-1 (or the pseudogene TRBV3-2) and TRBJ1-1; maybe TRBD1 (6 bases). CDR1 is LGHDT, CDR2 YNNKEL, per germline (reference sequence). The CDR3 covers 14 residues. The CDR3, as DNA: TGTGCCAGCACCCAAGAGGGGGGAAGCACTGAAGCTTTCTTT. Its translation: CASTQEGGSTEAFF.

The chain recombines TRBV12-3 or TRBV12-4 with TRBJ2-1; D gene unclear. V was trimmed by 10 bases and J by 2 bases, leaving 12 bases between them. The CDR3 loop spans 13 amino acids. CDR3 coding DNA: TGTGCCACACTCCCAAGCCCCTACAATGAGCAGTTCTTC. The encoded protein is CATLPSPYNEQFF.

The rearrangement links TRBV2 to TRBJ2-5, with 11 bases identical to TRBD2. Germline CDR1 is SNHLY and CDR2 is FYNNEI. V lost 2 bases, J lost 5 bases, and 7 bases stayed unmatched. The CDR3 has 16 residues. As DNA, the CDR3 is TGTGCCAGCAGTGAATTAGCGGGGGGGCGCTTGGAGACCCAGTACTTC. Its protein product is CASSELAGGRLETQYF.

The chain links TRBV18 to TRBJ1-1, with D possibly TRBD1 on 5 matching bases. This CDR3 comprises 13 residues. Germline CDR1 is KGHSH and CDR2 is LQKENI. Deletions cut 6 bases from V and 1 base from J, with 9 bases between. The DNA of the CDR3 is TGTGCCAGCTCCGGGGGGGGGAACACTGAAGCTTTCTTT. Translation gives CASSGGGNTEAFF.

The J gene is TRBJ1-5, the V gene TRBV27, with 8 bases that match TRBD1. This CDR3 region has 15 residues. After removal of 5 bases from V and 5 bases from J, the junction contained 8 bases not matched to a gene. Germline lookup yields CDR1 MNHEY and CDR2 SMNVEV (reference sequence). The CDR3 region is CASSPVVRGHQPQHF. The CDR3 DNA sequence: TGTGCCAGCAGTCCCGTAGTCAGGGGGCATCAGCCCCAGCATTTT.

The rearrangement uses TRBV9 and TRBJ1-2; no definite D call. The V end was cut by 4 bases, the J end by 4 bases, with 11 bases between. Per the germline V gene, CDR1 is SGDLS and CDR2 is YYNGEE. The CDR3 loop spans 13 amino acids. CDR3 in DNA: TGTGCCAGCAGCCCCACAGAGTTCTATGGCTACACCTTC. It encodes CASSPTEFYGYTF.